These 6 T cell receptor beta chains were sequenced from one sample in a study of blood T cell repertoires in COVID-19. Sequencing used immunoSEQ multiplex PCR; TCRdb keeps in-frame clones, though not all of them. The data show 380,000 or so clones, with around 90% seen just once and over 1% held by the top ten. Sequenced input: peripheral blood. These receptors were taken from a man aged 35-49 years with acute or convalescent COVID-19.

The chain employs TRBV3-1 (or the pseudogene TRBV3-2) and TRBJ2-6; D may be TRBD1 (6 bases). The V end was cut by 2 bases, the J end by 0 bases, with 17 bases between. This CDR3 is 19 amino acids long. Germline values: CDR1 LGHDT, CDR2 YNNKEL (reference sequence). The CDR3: CASSQRPGHPYSGANVLTF. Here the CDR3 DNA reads TGTGCCAGCAGCCAAAGGCCGGGACACCCGTACTCTGGGGCCAACGTCCTGACTTTC.

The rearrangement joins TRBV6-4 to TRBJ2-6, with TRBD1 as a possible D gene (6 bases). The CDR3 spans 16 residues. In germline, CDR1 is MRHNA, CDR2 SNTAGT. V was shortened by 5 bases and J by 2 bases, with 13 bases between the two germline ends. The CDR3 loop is CASSPQGSAGANVLTF. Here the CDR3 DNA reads TGTGCCAGCAGTCCACAGGGATCGGCTGGGGCCAACGTCCTGACTTTC.

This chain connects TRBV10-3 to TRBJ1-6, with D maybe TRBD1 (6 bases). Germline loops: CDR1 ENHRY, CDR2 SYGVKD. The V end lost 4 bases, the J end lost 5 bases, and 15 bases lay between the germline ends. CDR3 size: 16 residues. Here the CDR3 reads CAISGLGQKHNSPLHF. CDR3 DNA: TGTGCCATCAGTGGGCTTGGACAGAAGCATAATTCACCCCTCCACTTT.

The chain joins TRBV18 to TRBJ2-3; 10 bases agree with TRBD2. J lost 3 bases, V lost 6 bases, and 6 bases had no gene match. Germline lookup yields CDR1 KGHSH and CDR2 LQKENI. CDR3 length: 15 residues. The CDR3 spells CASSIAGGRTDTQYF. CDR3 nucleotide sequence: TGTGCCAGCTCTATAGCGGGAGGCAGGACAGATACGCAGTATTTT.

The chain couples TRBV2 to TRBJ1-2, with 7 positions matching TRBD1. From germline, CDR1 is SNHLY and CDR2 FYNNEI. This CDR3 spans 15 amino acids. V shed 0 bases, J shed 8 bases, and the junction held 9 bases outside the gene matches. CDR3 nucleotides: TGTGCCAGCAGTGAAGCGGGCAGGGGGGTGCTGGGCTACACCTTC. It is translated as CASSEAGRGVLGYTF.

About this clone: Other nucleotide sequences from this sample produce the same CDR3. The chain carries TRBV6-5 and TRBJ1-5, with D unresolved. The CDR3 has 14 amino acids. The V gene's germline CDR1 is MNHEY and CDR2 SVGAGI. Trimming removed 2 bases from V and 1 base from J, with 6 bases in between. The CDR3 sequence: CASSYGRSNQPQHF. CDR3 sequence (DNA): TGTGCCAGCAGTTACGGGCGAAGCAATCAGCCCCAGCATTTT.